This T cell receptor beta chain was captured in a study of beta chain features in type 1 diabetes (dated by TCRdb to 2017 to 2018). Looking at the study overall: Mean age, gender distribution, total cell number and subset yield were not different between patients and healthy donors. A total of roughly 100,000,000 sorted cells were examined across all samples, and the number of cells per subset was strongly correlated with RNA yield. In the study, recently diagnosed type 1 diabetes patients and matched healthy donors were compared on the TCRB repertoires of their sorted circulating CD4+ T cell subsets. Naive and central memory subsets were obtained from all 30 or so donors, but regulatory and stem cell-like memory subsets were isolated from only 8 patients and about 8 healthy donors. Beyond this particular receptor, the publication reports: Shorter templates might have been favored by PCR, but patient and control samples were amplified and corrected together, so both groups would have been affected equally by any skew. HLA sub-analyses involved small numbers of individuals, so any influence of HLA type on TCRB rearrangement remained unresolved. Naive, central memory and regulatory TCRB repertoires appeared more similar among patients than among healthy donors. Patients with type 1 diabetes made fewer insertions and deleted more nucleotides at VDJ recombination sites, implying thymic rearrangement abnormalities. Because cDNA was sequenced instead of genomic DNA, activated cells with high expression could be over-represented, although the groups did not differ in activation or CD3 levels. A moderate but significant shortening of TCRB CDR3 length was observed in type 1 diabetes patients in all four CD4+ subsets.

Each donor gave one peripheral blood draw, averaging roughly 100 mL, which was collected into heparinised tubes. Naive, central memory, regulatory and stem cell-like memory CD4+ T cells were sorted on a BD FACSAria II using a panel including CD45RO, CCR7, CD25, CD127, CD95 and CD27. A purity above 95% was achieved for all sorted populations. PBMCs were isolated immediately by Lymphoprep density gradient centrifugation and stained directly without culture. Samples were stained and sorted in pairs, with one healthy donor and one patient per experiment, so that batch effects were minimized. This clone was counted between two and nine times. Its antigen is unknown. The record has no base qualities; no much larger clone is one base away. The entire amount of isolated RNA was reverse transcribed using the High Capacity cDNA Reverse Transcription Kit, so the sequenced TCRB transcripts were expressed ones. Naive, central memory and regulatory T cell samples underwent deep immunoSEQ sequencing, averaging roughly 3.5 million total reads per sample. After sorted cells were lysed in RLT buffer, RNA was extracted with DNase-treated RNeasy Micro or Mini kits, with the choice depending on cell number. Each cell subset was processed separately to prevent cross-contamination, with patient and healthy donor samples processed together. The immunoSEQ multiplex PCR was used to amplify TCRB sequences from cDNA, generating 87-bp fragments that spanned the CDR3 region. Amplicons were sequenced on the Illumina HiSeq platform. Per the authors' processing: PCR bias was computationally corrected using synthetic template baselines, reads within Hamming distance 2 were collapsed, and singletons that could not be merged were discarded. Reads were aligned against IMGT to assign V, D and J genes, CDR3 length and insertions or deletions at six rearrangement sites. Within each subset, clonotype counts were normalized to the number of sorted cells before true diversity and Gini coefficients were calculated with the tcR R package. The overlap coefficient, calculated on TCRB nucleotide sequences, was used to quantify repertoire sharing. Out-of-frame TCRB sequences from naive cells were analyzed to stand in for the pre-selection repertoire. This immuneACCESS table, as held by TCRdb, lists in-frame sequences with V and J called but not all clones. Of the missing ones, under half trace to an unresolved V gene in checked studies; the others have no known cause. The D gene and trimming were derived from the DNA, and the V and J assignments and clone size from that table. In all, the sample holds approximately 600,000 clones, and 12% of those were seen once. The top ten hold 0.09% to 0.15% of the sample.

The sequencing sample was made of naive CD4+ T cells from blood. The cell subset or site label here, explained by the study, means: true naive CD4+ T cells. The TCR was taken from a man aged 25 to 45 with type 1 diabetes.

The CDR3 sequence is CASSIRTSGDSTDTQYF. Here is the DNA: TGTGCCAGCAGTATCCGGACTAGCGGGGATAGCACAGATACGCAGTATTTT. The chain is made from TRBV27 and TRBJ2-3; the junction holds 12 bases that match TRBD2. CDR1 and CDR2, per the germline V gene (reference sequence), are MNHEY and SMNVEV. The CDR3 contains 17 residues, cysteine and phenylalanine counted. CDR3 DNA only is kept here, 51 bases in frame from base 1. V lost 5 bases and J lost 0 bases, and the count of bases not matched to a germline gene is 6.